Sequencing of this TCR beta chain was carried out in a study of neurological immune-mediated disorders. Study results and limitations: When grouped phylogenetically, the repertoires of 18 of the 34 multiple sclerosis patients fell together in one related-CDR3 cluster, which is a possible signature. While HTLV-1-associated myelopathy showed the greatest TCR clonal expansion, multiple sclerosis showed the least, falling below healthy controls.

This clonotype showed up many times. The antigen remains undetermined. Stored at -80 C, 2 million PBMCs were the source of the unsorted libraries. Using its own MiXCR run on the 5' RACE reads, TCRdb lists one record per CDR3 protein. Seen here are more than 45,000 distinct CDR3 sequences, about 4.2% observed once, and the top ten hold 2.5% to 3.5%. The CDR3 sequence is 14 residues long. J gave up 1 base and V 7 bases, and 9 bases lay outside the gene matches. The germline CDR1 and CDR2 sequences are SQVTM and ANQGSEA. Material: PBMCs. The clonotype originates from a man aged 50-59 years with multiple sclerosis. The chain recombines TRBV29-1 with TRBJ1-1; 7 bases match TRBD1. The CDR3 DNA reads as TGCAGCGCCCTAGGGGGCAGGGCGAACACTGAAGCTTTCTTT. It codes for CSALGGRANTEAFF.